These 2 T cell receptor beta chains originate from one sample sequenced in a study of CD8 T cells in ankylosing spondylitis. Study-wide findings and caveats: A motif in TCR beta, a set of eight highly homologous variants, appeared characteristic of ankylosing spondylitis blood.

These TCRs' antigens remain unknown. TCRdb processed the 5' RACE reads anew with MiXCR; each CDR3 protein has one entry. The sample has about 750,000 distinct CDR3 sequences, about 20% seen once. The specimen was blood, either unsorted or a sorted T cell fraction (not recorded which). The receptors shown here come from a male donor with ankylosing spondylitis.

This clonotype was detected only a few times. This sequence joins TRBV20-1 and TRBJ2-7, with 7 bases that match TRBD2. The germline V gene encodes CDR1 DFQATT and CDR2 SNEGSKA (reference sequence). The CDR3 spans 13 residues. The V and J ends lost 5 bases and 5 bases, in that order; junction bases with no gene match: 9. CDR3 protein: CSASGAREDEQYF. Here the CDR3 DNA reads TGCAGTGCTTCCGGGGCCCGGGAGGACGAGCAGTACTTC.

This clonotype was counted between two and nine times. This rearrangement joins TRBV27 to TRBJ1-1, with D unresolved. There are 11 residues in the CDR3. The V end was cut by 5 bases, the J end by 6 bases, with 7 bases between. CDR1 MNHEY and CDR2 SMNVEV come from the germline V gene (reference sequence). The chain's CDR3 is CASSGPSEAFF. DNA for the CDR3: TGTGCCAGCAGTGGCCCCTCTGAAGCTTTCTTT.